This is a list of T cell receptor beta chains from one sample in a study of cytomegalovirus exposure and HLA in healthy donors. The table came from immunoSEQ multiplex PCR; TCRdb's copy has only in-frame clones and leaves some out. The repertoire consists of 250,000 to 300,000 clones, with 80% to 90% occurring once and the leading ten covering roughly 1%. Material for sequencing was PBMCs. These receptors all come from a woman in her late teens or twenties in good health and CMV-seronegative. Both conserved end residues are part of each CDR3. The order of the fields is J gene, clone size, D gene, V gene, CDR3 DNA, CDR3 protein. D genes are given only for firm matches. Clone size is given for some rows only: seen once, a few or many times, or a class if the clone is expanded.

J: TRBJ2-2; size: -; D: -; V: TRBV7-2; DNA: TGTGCCAGCAGCTCAGGGTTCACCGGGGAGCTGTTTTTT; CDR3: CASSSGFTGELFF
J: TRBJ1-2; size: -; D: -; V: TRBV2; DNA: TGTGCCAGCAGTGAAATAGATTATGGCTACACCTTC; CDR3: CASSEIDYGYTF
J: TRBJ1-2; size: -; D: TRBD1; V: TRBV5-1; DNA: TGCGCCAGCAGCGGCCGCACAGGGGGAGGGCGCCCCTATGGCTACACCTTC; CDR3: CASSGRTGGGRPYGYTF
J: TRBJ1-1; size: once; D: -; V: TRBV27; DNA: TGTGCCAGCAGTTTATTCTTTGCCTTGGCAGGGCAAGCTTTCTTT; CDR3: CASSLFFALAGQAFF
J: TRBJ2-3; size: -; D: TRBD2; V: TRBV9; DNA: TGTGCCACAAACGGGGGGTACCCCACAGATACGCAGTATTTT; CDR3: CATNGGYPTDTQYF
J: TRBJ1-2; size: -; D: -; V: TRBV15; DNA: TGTGCCACCAGCAAGTCAGATGTCTATGGCTACACCTTC; CDR3: CATSKSDVYGYTF
J: TRBJ2-7; size: once; D: -; V: TRBV5-1; DNA: TGCGCCAGCAGCTCAGGTCTTAGCTCCTACGAGCAGTACTTC; CDR3: CASSSGLSSYEQYF
J: TRBJ2-3; size: -; D: TRBD1; V: TRBV19; DNA: TGTGCCAGTCAAACCGTTGGGACAGGGCCTAATACGCAGTATTTT; CDR3: CASQTVGTGPNTQYF
J: TRBJ2-7; size: -; D: -; V: TRBV5-1; DNA: TGCGCCAGCAGCTTGCTGGCAGGGACTCACTCCTACGAGCAGTACTTC; CDR3: CASSLLAGTHSYEQYF
J: TRBJ1-1; size: -; D: TRBD1; V: TRBV29-1; DNA: TGCAGCACAAGGACAGGTAAGGCTGAAGCTTTCTTT; CDR3: CSTRTGKAEAFF
J: TRBJ2-7; size: -; D: TRBD2; V: TRBV11-2; DNA: TGTGCCAGCAGGATGACTAGCGGTAACGAGCAGTACTTC; CDR3: CASRMTSGNEQYF
J: TRBJ2-3; size: -; D: TRBD2; V: TRBV11-2; DNA: TGTGCCAGCAGCTTAGTTCTAGCGGGAATCACAGATACGCAGTATTTT; CDR3: CASSLVLAGITDTQYF
J: TRBJ2-7; size: few; D: TRBD1; V: TRBV30; DNA: TGTGCCTGGAGTGTAGGACAGGCCTACGAGCAGTACTTC; CDR3: CAWSVGQAYEQYF
J: TRBJ1-2; size: few; D: -; V: TRBV6-6; DNA: TGTGCCAGCAGTTTCGGTGGTGATGGCTACACCTTC; CDR3: CASSFGGDGYTF